The clone carrying this T cell receptor (beta chain) was seen only a few times. Its specificity is unknown. These data belong to a study of T cells after yellow fever vaccination. Study summary: Those fractions that held only low numbers of cells were prepared using the SMART-Seq v4 Ultra Low Input RNA kit. Study observations and caveats: Some clonotypes were seen in both the CD4 and the CD8 compartments. These made up a small share and likely arose from convergent recombination.

Germline V gene lookup returns CDR1 MNHEY and CDR2 SVGEGT. The V gene lost 5 bases and the J gene lost 7 bases, with 22 bases spanning the gap. The CDR3 sequence is 16 residues long. 5'RACE template switching added a universal primer site and UMIs to TCR cDNA. MiXCR was run by TCRdb on the 5' RACE reads, yielding one entry per CDR3 protein. Of 610,000 or so distinct CDR3 sequences listed, more than 9% are singletons. Sample: PBMCs, taken on the day of the yellow fever booster vaccination. This clonotype was sampled from a man aged 25 to 45 who received the YFV17D yellow fever vaccine. The chain has TRBV6-2 or TRBV6-3 and TRBJ2-3; D uncertain. CDR3 region: CASSPTGADIENTQYF. The CDR3, as DNA: TGTGCCAGCAGTCCAACTGGAGCTGACATCGAAAATACGCAGTATTTT.